The 13 T cell receptor beta chains listed next were all sequenced from one sample in a study of spatial heterogeneity in lung cancer (dated by TCRdb to about 2019). Libraries were prepared through 5' RACE. This sample was sequenced with a NextSeq 500. Using fastp trimming at Q25 and MiXCR clonotype assembly, TCRdb reanalyzed the public sequencing data and kept in-frame beta chains. Each CDR3 protein appears once, grouped with its most common genes and DNA. Present in this sample are 6,500 to 9,000 distinct CDR3 sequences, about 9.1% of which were seen just once. The ten largest clonotypes hold around 49% of the sample. This specimen's time point label, interpreted: sample taken at primary tumor resection. Whole RNA extracted from tumor and nontumor lung tissue, or from cryopreserved PBMC samples, was used for TCR sequencing without cell sorting. Sequenced here: PBMCs, sampled at surgery. These receptors came from a male donor with early-stage non-small cell lung cancer.

Comments on this clonotype: Within a library made for alpha chains, this beta chain is off target, and its count is uninformative. The rearrangement links TRBV5-5 to TRBJ2-1; the match to TRBD1 covers 9 bases. The CDR3 runs to 16 residues. V lost 4 bases, J lost 7 bases, and 12 bases stayed unmatched. The V gene's germline CDR1 is SGHKS and CDR2 YYEKEE (reference sequence). The CDR3: CASSPGWDRVTNEQFF. In DNA, the CDR3 is TGTGCCAGCAGCCCAGGTTGGGACAGGGTTACGAATGAGCAGTTCTTC.

This clonotype has just a few counts. Since it is a stray read in a library aimed at alpha chains, this beta chain has a size that is not meaningful. The chain links TRBV2 to TRBJ1-4; TRBD1 aligns across 8 bases. The CDR3 is made up of 14 amino acids. CDR1 and CDR2 (germline): SNHLY, FYNNEI. With V trimmed by 6 bases and J by 7 bases, 7 bases remained unmatched. The CDR3 DNA is TGTGCCAGCAGCTCCGACAGGGGACGTGAAAAACTGTTTTTT. Its translation: CASSSDRGREKLFF.

This clonotype came up many times. For a library built for alpha chains, this beta chain is a stray read; little rests on its size. The CDR3 bases are TGTGCCATCAGAGCCGGGACTAGCGAGCAGTACTTC. As protein: CAIRAGTSEQYF. This chain uses TRBV10-3 with TRBJ2-7; 8 positions match TRBD2. Germline CDR1 reads ENHRY; CDR2 reads SYGVKD. V lost 6 bases to trimming and J lost 6 bases; unmatched junction nucleotides: 4. This CDR3 region has 12 residues.

This clonotype was detected ten times or more. This beta chain turned up in a library designed for alpha chains; as an off-target read, its abundance says little. V and J are TRBV6-2 or TRBV6-3 and TRBJ2-1; 8 bases map to TRBD2. The V gene end was trimmed by 5 bases and the J gene end by 6 bases; junction bases not matched to a gene: 6. The CDR3 runs 14 residues. The V gene's germline CDR1 is MNHEY and CDR2 SVGEGT. The CDR3 nucleotides are TGTGCCAGCAGTGGAGTAGCGGGAATCAATGAGCAGTTCTTC. This codes for CASSGVAGINEQFF.

This clonotype was detected many times. This beta chain is an off-target read within a library intended for alpha chains, so its frequency means little. This chain uses TRBV4-1 with TRBJ1-4; D is undetermined. Trimming left V 6 bases short and J 9 bases short, with 14 bases between. Germline lookup yields CDR1 MGHRA and CDR2 YSYEKL. The CDR3 length is 13 residues. The CDR3 DNA follows: TGCGCCAGCAGTCAAACGAGGGTTCAAAAACTGTTTTTT. Translation gives CASSQTRVQKLFF.

In its sample, this clonotype was seen many times. The library was designed around alpha chains, so this beta chain is a stray read whose abundance carries little weight. V and J are TRBV7-2 and TRBJ2-7, with 7 bases identical to TRBD1. V shed 2 bases and J 6 bases; nucleotides not matched to a gene: 7. The CDR3 has 14 amino acids. Germline loops: CDR1 SGHTA, CDR2 FQGNSA. The CDR3 coding sequence is TGTGCCAGCAGCTTAAGACAGGGCTGGGGCGAGCAGTACTTC. This encodes CASSLRQGWGEQYF.

To note about this clonotype: A much larger clone differs from this one at a single base, so this may be a read error. This beta chain is off target for a library built for alpha chains, so its abundance means little. This chain uses TRBV5-1 with TRBJ2-5; D not certain. V was cut by 0 bases and J by 3 bases, with 6 bases left in between. The CDR3 is 13 amino acids. Germline CDR1 and CDR2: SGHRS and YFSETQ. CDR3 nucleotides: TGCGCCAGCAGCTTGGTGGGCGAAGAGACCCAGTACTTC. This codes for CASSLVGEETQYF.

This clonotype is categorized as medium-sized (0.01 to 0.1%). This beta chain appears as a stray read in a library generated for alpha chains; its size is not informative. This chain connects TRBV11-1 to TRBJ2-1; 10 bases line up with TRBD2. V lost 5 bases, J lost 10 bases, and 14 bases stayed unmatched. CDR1 and CDR2 (germline): SGHAT, FQDESV (reference sequence). The length of the CDR3 is 16 residues. The CDR3 DNA is TGTGCCAGCAGCCCTGCAGCGGGGGGGGCACCCCTCGAGCAGTTCTTC. Its translation: CASSPAAGGAPLEQFF.

Relative to its sample, this clonotype is medium-sized. With the library built for alpha chains, this beta chain is off target and its frequency is not meaningful. The chain has TRBV29-1 and TRBJ2-7, with D possibly being TRBD2 (6 bases). The CDR3 covers 13 residues. V dropped 5 bases and J dropped 5 bases, with 16 bases sitting between them. CDR1 and CDR2 (germline): SQVTM, ANQGSEA. As DNA, the CDR3 is TGCAGCGTTCGGCGGGGACTCTCTCACGAGCAGTACTTC. It yields the protein CSVRRGLSHEQYF.

In the case of this clonotype: As an off-target read in a library built for alpha chains, this beta chain has a frequency of little significance. The rearrangement links TRBV5-1 to TRBJ2-2; TRBD1 matches 7 bases. The CDR3 length is 15 residues. V dropped 3 bases and J dropped 1; count of bases not matched to a gene: 3. Germline V lookup: CDR1 SGHRS, CDR2 YFSETQ. Here the CDR3 reads CASSSGQLNTGELFF. The CDR3 bases are TGCGCCAGCAGCTCGGGACAGCTGAACACCGGGGAGCTGTTTTTT.

The sample holds many counts of this clonotype. Being off target in a library aimed at alpha chains, this beta chain has a size of little meaning. V usage is TRBV10-3 and J usage is TRBJ2-2; 9 bases match TRBD2. Germline-derived CDR1 and CDR2 are ENHRY and SYGVKD. The V segment lost 6 bases and the J segment 0 bases; nucleotides outside the gene matches: 5. This CDR3 has 16 residues. The CDR3 DNA reads TGTGCCATCAGACCGACTAGCGGTGCGAACACCGGGGAGCTGTTTTTT. This codes for CAIRPTSGANTGELFF.

This clonotype was detected ten times or more. The library was built for alpha chains, so this beta chain is an off-target read and its size means little. The CDR3 region is CASSMGQGARDTQYF. CDR3 DNA sequence: TGTGCCAGTAGTATGGGGCAGGGGGCGAGGGATACGCAGTATTTT. The rearrangement joins TRBV19 to TRBJ2-3; the match to TRBD1 covers 8 bases. CDR3 length: 15 amino acids. Per germline, CDR1 LNHDA and CDR2 SQIVND (reference sequence). V dropped 3 bases and J dropped 6; count of bases not matched to a gene: 8.

This clonotype is medium-sized by share. The size of this beta chain means little, since it is a stray read in a library made for alpha chains. CDR3: CASSQDTSGPYNEQFF. CDR3 coding DNA: TGTGCCAGCAGCCAAGACACTAGCGGGCCTTACAATGAGCAGTTCTTC. The V call is TRBV4-2, the J call TRBJ2-1, with 9 bases identical to TRBD2. The CDR3 sequence is 16 residues long. Germline CDR1 is LGHNA and CDR2 is YNFKEQ. V gave up 0 bases and J gave up 4 bases; unmatched junction bases: 4.